This is a list of T cell receptor beta chains from one sample in a study of post-analysis software for immune sequencing data. Each CDR3 protein is one row after TCRdb ran MiXCR on the PCR reads. The data hold 740,000 or so distinct CDR3 sequences, with 53% observed a single time. The sequenced sample consisted of blood. The receptors derive from a girl aged 10 to 17 with multiple sclerosis. The CDR3 runs from the conserved cysteine through the conserved F or W. A D gene is named only where the DNA matches it firmly. Clone size is given for some rows only: seen once, a few or many times, or a class if the clone is expanded.

abundance: -; d_gene: -; v_gene: TRBV5-1; j_gene: TRBJ2-7; CDR3aa: CASSLRSLQGDYEQYF; CDR3nt: TGCGCCAGCAGCTTGAGGAGTCTTCAAGGGGATTACGAGCAGTACTTC
abundance: -; d_gene: -; v_gene: TRBV11-2; j_gene: TRBJ1-1; CDR3aa: CASSFGQEAFF; CDR3nt: TGTGCCAGCAGCTTCGGACAGGAAGCTTTCTTT
abundance: -; d_gene: TRBD2; v_gene: TRBV29-1; j_gene: TRBJ2-1; CDR3aa: CSVEDRGSSGKRSSYNEQFF; CDR3nt: TGCAGCGTTGAAGATCGTGGGTCTAGCGGGAAGAGAAGCTCCTACAATGAGCAGTTCTTC
abundance: many; d_gene: TRBD2; v_gene: TRBV20-1; j_gene: TRBJ2-1; CDR3aa: CSARETSGFNEQFF; CDR3nt: TGCAGTGCTAGGGAGACTAGCGGGTTCAATGAGCAGTTCTTC
abundance: -; d_gene: -; v_gene: TRBV29-1; j_gene: TRBJ1-1; CDR3aa: CSGAAGIRTEAFF; CDR3nt: TGCAGCGGTGCGGCAGGGATTAGAACTGAAGCTTTCTTT
abundance: -; d_gene: -; v_gene: TRBV7-2; j_gene: TRBJ1-5; CDR3aa: CASSSSVVGNQPQHF; CDR3nt: TGTGCCAGCAGCTCTTCCGTGGTCGGCAATCAGCCCCAGCATTTT
abundance: once; d_gene: TRBD1; v_gene: TRBV2; j_gene: TRBJ2-7; CDR3aa: CASSDMGQGVHNGQYF; CDR3nt: TGTGCCAGCAGTGATATGGGACAGGGTGTCCACAATGGGCAGTACTTC
abundance: -; d_gene: -; v_gene: TRBV2; j_gene: TRBJ2-4; CDR3aa: CASTGTGSAKNIQYF; CDR3nt: TGTGCCAGCACGGGGACGGGGTCTGCCAAAAACATTCAGTACTTC
abundance: -; d_gene: TRBD1; v_gene: TRBV5-1; j_gene: TRBJ2-7; CDR3aa: CASSGRGGRRSYEQYF; CDR3nt: TGCGCCAGCAGCGGCCGAGGGGGCAGAAGGTCCTACGAGCAGTACTTC
abundance: -; d_gene: -; v_gene: TRBV6-5; j_gene: TRBJ2-3; CDR3aa: CASSYSLGGGTSTDTQYF; CDR3nt: TGTGCCAGCAGTTATTCCCTGGGAGGTGGCACTAGCACAGATACGCAGTATTTT
abundance: few; d_gene: -; v_gene: TRBV14; j_gene: TRBJ1-2; CDR3aa: CASSQVGGQGRGYTF; CDR3nt: TGTGCCAGCAGCCAAGTCGGCGGGCAGGGGAGAGGCTACACCTTC
abundance: -; d_gene: TRBD2; v_gene: TRBV20-1; j_gene: TRBJ2-3; CDR3aa: CSAEREKKTTDTQYF; CDR3nt: TGCAGTGCGGAGCGGGAGAAGAAGACCACAGATACGCAGTATTTT
abundance: few; d_gene: TRBD1; v_gene: TRBV4-1; j_gene: TRBJ1-2; CDR3aa: CASSRAMGQDYGYTF; CDR3nt: TGCGCCAGCAGCCGGGCGATGGGACAGGACTATGGCTACACCTTC
abundance: -; d_gene: -; v_gene: TRBV5-1; j_gene: TRBJ2-1; CDR3aa: CASSNSPSSYNEQFF; CDR3nt: TGCGCCAGCAGTAACAGCCCGAGCTCCTACAATGAGCAGTTCTTC
abundance: few; d_gene: -; v_gene: TRBV7-9; j_gene: TRBJ2-1; CDR3aa: CASSETLGPHEQFF; CDR3nt: TGTGCCAGCAGCGAAACATTGGGGCCGCATGAGCAGTTCTTC
abundance: -; d_gene: TRBD2; v_gene: TRBV27; j_gene: TRBJ2-1; CDR3aa: CASSLPGLAGANEQFF; CDR3nt: TGTGCCAGCAGTTTACCCGGACTAGCGGGAGCCAATGAGCAGTTCTTC
abundance: -; d_gene: TRBD1; v_gene: TRBV5-1; j_gene: TRBJ2-7; CDR3aa: CASSQGQGAHEQYF; CDR3nt: TGCGCCAGCAGCCAGGGACAGGGGGCCCACGAGCAGTACTTC
abundance: few; d_gene: -; v_gene: TRBV12-3/TRBV12-4; j_gene: TRBJ2-7; CDR3aa: CASRLQTGFSSYEQYF; CDR3nt: TGTGCCAGCAGGCTTCAAACGGGCTTTAGCTCCTACGAGCAGTACTTC
abundance: -; d_gene: -; v_gene: TRBV7-9; j_gene: TRBJ2-7; CDR3aa: CASSWFGLGSGYEQYF; CDR3nt: TGTGCCAGCAGCTGGTTTGGGTTAGGGAGCGGCTACGAGCAGTACTTC
abundance: -; d_gene: TRBD2; v_gene: TRBV20-1; j_gene: TRBJ2-7; CDR3aa: CSARDGTSSSYEQYF; CDR3nt: TGCAGTGCTCGAGACGGGACTAGCTCCTCCTACGAGCAGTACTTC
abundance: -; d_gene: TRBD2; v_gene: TRBV7-8; j_gene: TRBJ2-3; CDR3aa: CASSLVAGAPGDTQYF; CDR3nt: TGTGCCAGCAGCTTAGTGGCGGGAGCCCCTGGAGATACGCAGTATTTT
abundance: -; d_gene: -; v_gene: TRBV12-3/TRBV12-4; j_gene: TRBJ1-2; CDR3aa: CASRQSYGYTF; CDR3nt: TGTGCCAGCCGACAAAGCTATGGCTACACCTTC
abundance: few; d_gene: TRBD2; v_gene: TRBV20-1; j_gene: TRBJ2-5; CDR3aa: CSATGGGPQETQYF; CDR3nt: TGCAGTGCTACAGGCGGGGGGCCCCAGGAGACCCAGTACTTC
abundance: -; d_gene: -; v_gene: TRBV7-9; j_gene: TRBJ2-7; CDR3aa: CASSLEGHVNYEQYF; CDR3nt: TGTGCCAGCAGCTTAGAGGGACATGTCAATTACGAGCAGTACTTC
abundance: -; d_gene: -; v_gene: TRBV4-1; j_gene: TRBJ2-3; CDR3aa: CASSQERSLSTDTQYF; CDR3nt: TGCGCCAGCAGCCAAGAGCGGAGCCTAAGCACAGATACGCAGTATTTT
abundance: -; d_gene: -; v_gene: TRBV12-3/TRBV12-4; j_gene: TRBJ1-1; CDR3aa: CASSLTGPMRYTEAFF; CDR3nt: TGTGCCAGCAGTTTAACAGGACCTATGCGGTACACTGAAGCTTTCTTT
abundance: -; d_gene: -; v_gene: TRBV7-3; j_gene: TRBJ2-1; CDR3aa: CASSSGLKPLVFF; CDR3nt: TGTGCCAGCAGCTCCGGACTAAAACCCTTGGTGTTCTTC
abundance: -; d_gene: TRBD2; v_gene: TRBV7-7; j_gene: TRBJ2-3; CDR3aa: CASSLTSGGGTDTQYF; CDR3nt: TGTGCCAGCAGCTTAACCAGCGGGGGAGGCACAGATACGCAGTATTTT
abundance: -; d_gene: -; v_gene: TRBV29-1; j_gene: TRBJ2-3; CDR3aa: CSVEFSGGSLDTQYF; CDR3nt: TGCAGCGTTGAGTTTTCTGGCGGCAGTTTAGATACGCAGTATTTT
abundance: -; d_gene: -; v_gene: TRBV4-1; j_gene: TRBJ2-1; CDR3aa: CASSQEPQRRSYNEQFF; CDR3nt: TGCGCCAGCAGCCAAGAGCCTCAGCGCCGCTCCTACAATGAGCAGTTCTTC
abundance: few; d_gene: TRBD1; v_gene: TRBV10-3; j_gene: TRBJ1-1; CDR3aa: CAISERGQVDTEAFF; CDR3nt: TGTGCCATCAGTGAGCGTGGACAGGTGGACACTGAAGCTTTCTTT
abundance: -; d_gene: -; v_gene: TRBV6-4; j_gene: TRBJ2-3; CDR3aa: CASSDSAKRTTDTQYF; CDR3nt: TGTGCCAGCAGTGACTCGGCTAAAAGGACCACAGATACGCAGTATTTT
abundance: -; d_gene: -; v_gene: TRBV9; j_gene: TRBJ2-1; CDR3aa: CASSAGSSHNEQFF; CDR3nt: TGTGCCAGCAGCGCCGGTAGCAGCCACAATGAGCAGTTCTTC
abundance: -; d_gene: TRBD1; v_gene: TRBV5-5; j_gene: TRBJ2-5; CDR3aa: CASSDETGYQETQYF; CDR3nt: TGTGCCAGCAGTGACGAGACAGGGTACCAAGAGACCCAGTACTTC
abundance: -; d_gene: -; v_gene: TRBV4-2; j_gene: TRBJ2-6; CDR3aa: CASSQEVSGANVLTF; CDR3nt: TGTGCCAGCAGCCAAGAAGTCTCTGGGGCCAACGTCCTGACTTTC
abundance: -; d_gene: TRBD1; v_gene: TRBV7-3; j_gene: TRBJ1-2; CDR3aa: CASSLHDRGYGYTF; CDR3nt: TGTGCCAGCAGCTTACATGACAGGGGCTATGGCTACACCTTC
abundance: -; d_gene: TRBD2; v_gene: TRBV5-1; j_gene: TRBJ2-1; CDR3aa: CASSLDPSGRTSYNEQFF; CDR3nt: TGCGCCAGCAGCTTGGATCCTAGCGGGAGAACCTCCTACAATGAGCAGTTCTTC
abundance: few; d_gene: TRBD1; v_gene: TRBV29-1; j_gene: TRBJ2-3; CDR3aa: CSGRDRVLNTQYF; CDR3nt: TGCAGCGGCCGGGACAGGGTTCTAAATACGCAGTATTTT
abundance: -; d_gene: TRBD1; v_gene: TRBV25-1; j_gene: TRBJ2-5; CDR3aa: CASSERLGTVGTQYF; CDR3nt: TGTGCCAGCAGTGAGAGATTGGGGACAGTGGGGACCCAGTACTTC
abundance: many; d_gene: -; v_gene: TRBV6-4; j_gene: TRBJ2-1; CDR3aa: CASSDSSGSYNEQFF; CDR3nt: TGTGCCAGCAGTGACTCTAGCGGCTCCTACAATGAGCAGTTCTTC